This entry lists 14 T cell receptor beta chains sequenced from one sample in a study of T cell repertoires in cytomegalovirus infection. TCRdb reanalysed the reads using MiXCR and keeps one entry per CDR3 protein. This table holds hundreds of thousands of distinct CDR3 sequences, approximately 18% found once. The sample comprised PBMCs. The receptors come from a human donor in good health (CMV status not recorded). Some clones in this sample may be carry-over from other donors' samples.

This clonotype was seen more than once but under ten times. V is TRBV29-1 and J is TRBJ2-1; 10 nucleotides align to TRBD2. J was trimmed by 6 bases and V by 4 bases; bases with no gene match: 3. Germline V gene data show CDR1 as SQVTM and CDR2 as ANQGSEA. The CDR3 has 13 amino acids. The CDR3 here is CSVASGSINEQFF. CDR3 sequence (DNA): TGCAGCGTTGCTAGCGGGAGTATCAATGAGCAGTTCTTC.

The chain employs TRBV6-6 and TRBJ2-1, with no clear D. The V gene's germline CDR1 is MNHNY and CDR2 SVGAGI (reference sequence). Trimming removed 7 bases at V and 7 bases at J, with 14 bases between. This CDR3 comprises 13 residues. The CDR3 nucleotides read TGTGCCAGCACTCAGCCCCCTTTGAATGAGCAGTTCTTC. Amino acids: CASTQPPLNEQFF.

This clonotype was observed many times. J is TRBJ2-7 and V is TRBV14; D could derive from TRBD1 or TRBD2 (5 bases each). Germline V CDR1 and CDR2: SGHDN, FVKESK. V was shortened by 0 bases and J by 11 bases, with 17 bases between the two germline ends. The CDR3 is made up of 14 amino acids. CDR3 loop: CASSQDRGARDKYF. DNA of the CDR3: TGTGCCAGCAGCCAAGATCGGGGCGCCAGAGACAAGTACTTC.

This clonotype has a count of ten or more. V is TRBV7-2 and J is TRBJ1-1; D is uncertain. The CDR3 extends over 13 amino acids. Looked up from germline, CDR1 is SGHTA and CDR2 is FQGNSA. The V end was cut by 7 bases, the J end by 7 bases, with 16 bases between. CDR3 nucleotides: TGTGCCAGCAACGCCTTCGTAGGAGGTGAAGCTTTCTTT. Protein: CASNAFVGGEAFF.

Many counts were recorded for this clonotype. This sequence joins TRBV7-8 and TRBJ2-1; 10 nucleotides match TRBD2. The V and J ends lost 2 bases and 3 bases, in that order; junction bases with no gene match: 4. The CDR3 covers 16 residues. Germline values: CDR1 SGHVS, CDR2 FQNEAQ. The CDR3 sequence: CASSLPASGSYNEQFF. The CDR3 DNA is TGTGCCAGCAGCTTACCGGCTAGCGGGAGCTACAATGAGCAGTTCTTC. The entire variable domain, with the rest obtained from reference TRBV7-8 and TRBJ2-1, is as follows: GAGVSQSPRYKVAKRGQDVALRCDPISGHVSLFWYQQALGQGPEFLTYFQNEAQLDKSGLPSDRFFAERPEGSVSTLKIQRTQQEDSAVYLCASSLPASGSYNEQFFGPGTRLTVL.

This clonotype was recorded a few times. J is TRBJ2-5 and V is TRBV29-1, with D unresolved. Trimming took off 2 bases at V and 1 base at J, with 14 bases between the two ends. Germline values: CDR1 SQVTM, CDR2 ANQGSEA. The CDR3 consists of 15 residues. As DNA, the CDR3 is TGCAGCGTTGAATTTTTTAGCATTACCCAAGAGACCCAGTACTTC. Its protein is CSVEFFSITQETQYF.

This clonotype was seen a handful of times. The chain uses TRBV28 and TRBJ1-1; D remains unclear. CDR3 length: 13 amino acids. Germline CDR1 and CDR2: MDHEN and SYDVKM. The V gene lost 4 bases and the J gene lost 5 bases, with 11 bases spanning the gap. As DNA, the CDR3 is TGTGCCAGCAGTTGGGCCTCGGGGACTGAAGCTTTCTTT. Protein sequence: CASSWASGTEAFF. Full variable domain (outside the CDR3, taken from reference TRBV28 and TRBJ1-1): DVKVTQSSRYLVKRTGEKVFLECVQDMDHENMFWYRQDPGLGLRLIYFSYDVKMKEKGDIPEGYSVSREKKERFSLILESASTNQTSMYLCASSWASGTEAFFGQGTRLTVV.

This chain joins TRBV12-3 or TRBV12-4 and TRBJ2-1, with 7 nucleotides matching TRBD1. V lost 8 bases, J lost 3 bases, and 13 bases stayed unmatched. The CDR3 loop spans 16 amino acids. Here the CDR3 DNA reads TGTGCCAGCGTACGACAGGGAAACCCAAACTACAATGAGCAGTTCTTC. This sequence encodes CASVRQGNPNYNEQFF.

This clonotype showed up just a few times. This sequence joins TRBV7-8 and TRBJ1-2; unclear D gene. The germline V gene encodes CDR1 SGHVS and CDR2 FQNEAQ. This CDR3 region has 14 residues. V was cut by 3 bases and J by 7 bases, with 15 bases left in between. This chain's CDR3 is CASSLDERGTGYTF. DNA for the CDR3: TGTGCCAGCAGCTTGGATGAACGGGGTACTGGCTACACCTTC.

The CDR3 is CASSTGQFHTEAFF. DNA for the CDR3: TGTGCCAGTAGTACAGGACAGTTTCACACTGAAGCTTTCTTT. This chain connects TRBV19 to TRBJ1-1; D might be TRBD1 (6 bases). Per the germline V gene, CDR1 is LNHDA and CDR2 is SQIVND (reference sequence). The CDR3 extends over 14 amino acids. V was clipped by 4 bases and J by 3 bases, with 12 bases between them.

V usage is TRBV12-3 or TRBV12-4 and J usage is TRBJ2-1; 11 bases are a match to TRBD2. CDR3 size: 17 residues. V was clipped by 2 bases and J by 8 bases; unmatched bases: 11. The CDR3 DNA reads TGTGCCAGCAGTTTATCCCTGATGACTAGCGGGAAGGATGAGCAGTTCTTC. Its translation: CASSLSLMTSGKDEQFF.

This clonotype was observed a few times. V is TRBV28 and J is TRBJ1-1; the D gene is possibly TRBD1 (5 bases). This CDR3 contains 14 residues. CDR1 is MDHEN, CDR2 SYDVKM, per germline. The germline V and J ends were trimmed by 5 bases and 3 bases, with 13 bases remaining between them. CDR3 DNA sequence: TGTGCCAGCAGTCCCATACGGGACCACACTGAAGCTTTCTTT. Translated, it gives CASSPIRDHTEAFF.

This clonotype was seen a few times. The chain combines TRBV7-2 with TRBJ2-5; D perhaps matches TRBD2 (5 bases). The germline CDR1 and CDR2 sequences are SGHTA and FQGNSA. V lost 6 bases and J 6 bases, leaving 11 bases between the germline ends. The CDR3 spans 12 residues. Here the CDR3 reads CASSEDFQTQYF. As DNA, the CDR3 is TGTGCCAGCAGTGAGGACTTCCAGACCCAGTACTTC.

This clonotype was seen at least ten times. The chain couples TRBV11-2 to TRBJ1-1, with D tentatively TRBD1 (5 bases). This CDR3 is built from 15 residues. Trimming shortened V by 1 base and J by 5 bases, and 14 bases separated the two germline ends. In germline, CDR1 is SGHAT, CDR2 FQNNGV. The CDR3, as DNA: TGTGCCAGCAGCTTAGTGGTACGGGGGGATACTGAAGCTTTCTTT. This gives the protein CASSLVVRGDTEAFF.